This entry features one T cell receptor (beta chain) sequence. Its antigen is not identified. PCR involved 60 Vbeta and 13 Jbeta primers. Sequencing was performed with immunoSEQ multiplex PCR; in TCRdb, only in-frame clones are kept and a portion is missing. Of about 200,000 clones listed, 75% to 85% are singletons. This entry is derived from a study of cytomegalovirus exposure and HLA in healthy donors. Study-level information: Researchers previously reported finding 90 million to 130 million unique TCR beta sequences from about 179 million T cells. Regarding the study as a whole: Links to common viral pathogens appeared, in a later analysis, for several of the most significant clusters. The classifier reportedly diagnosed cytomegalovirus status with high sensitivity and specificity.

This CDR3 spans 15 amino acids. V gave up 0 bases and J gave up 6 bases, with 12 bases separating them. Germline V lookup: CDR1 SGHTS, CDR2 YDEGEE. Sequencing was carried out using PBMCs. J is TRBJ2-2 and V is TRBV5-8; D may be TRBD1 (5 bases). The receptor was derived from a woman between 50 and 59 years old in good health and CMV-seronegative. CDR3: CASSLEGALPGELFF. CDR3 nucleotides: TGTGCCAGCAGCTTGGAAGGGGCCCTGCCCGGGGAGCTGTTTTTT.